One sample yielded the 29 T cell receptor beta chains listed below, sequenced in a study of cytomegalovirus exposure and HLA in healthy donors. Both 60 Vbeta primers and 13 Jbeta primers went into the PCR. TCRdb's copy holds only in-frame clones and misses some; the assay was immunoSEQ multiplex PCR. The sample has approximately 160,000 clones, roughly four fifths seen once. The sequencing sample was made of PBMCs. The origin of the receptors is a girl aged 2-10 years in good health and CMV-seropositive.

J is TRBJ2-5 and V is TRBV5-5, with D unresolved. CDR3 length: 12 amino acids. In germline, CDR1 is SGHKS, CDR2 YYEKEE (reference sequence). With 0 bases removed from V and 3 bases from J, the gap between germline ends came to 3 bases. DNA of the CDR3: TGTGCCAGCAGCTTGGCCGAAGAGACCCAGTACTTC. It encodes CASSLAEETQYF.

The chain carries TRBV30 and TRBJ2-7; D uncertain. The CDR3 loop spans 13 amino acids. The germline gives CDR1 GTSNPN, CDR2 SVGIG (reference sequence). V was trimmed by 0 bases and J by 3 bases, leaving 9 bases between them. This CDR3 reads CAWSVIQYYEQYF. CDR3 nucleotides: TGTGCCTGGAGTGTAATACAGTACTACGAGCAGTACTTC.

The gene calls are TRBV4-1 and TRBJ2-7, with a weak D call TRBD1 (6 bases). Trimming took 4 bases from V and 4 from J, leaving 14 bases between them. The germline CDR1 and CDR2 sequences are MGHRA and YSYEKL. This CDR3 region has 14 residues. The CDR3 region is CASSLLRDKYEQYF. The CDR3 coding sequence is TGCGCCAGCAGCCTTCTCCGGGACAAATACGAGCAGTACTTC.

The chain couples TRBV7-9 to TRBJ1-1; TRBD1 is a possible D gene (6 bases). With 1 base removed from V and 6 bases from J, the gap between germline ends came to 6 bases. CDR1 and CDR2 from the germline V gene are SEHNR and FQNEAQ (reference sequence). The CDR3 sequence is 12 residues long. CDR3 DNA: TGTGCCAGCAGCTTAGGGGGGCCTGAAGCTTTCTTT. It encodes CASSLGGPEAFF.

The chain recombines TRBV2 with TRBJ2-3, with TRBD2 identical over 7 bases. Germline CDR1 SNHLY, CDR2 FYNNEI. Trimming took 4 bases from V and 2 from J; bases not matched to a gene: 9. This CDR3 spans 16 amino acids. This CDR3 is CASSGPGRESTDTQYF. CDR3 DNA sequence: TGTGCCAGCAGTGGCCCCGGGCGGGAGTCCACAGATACGCAGTATTTT.

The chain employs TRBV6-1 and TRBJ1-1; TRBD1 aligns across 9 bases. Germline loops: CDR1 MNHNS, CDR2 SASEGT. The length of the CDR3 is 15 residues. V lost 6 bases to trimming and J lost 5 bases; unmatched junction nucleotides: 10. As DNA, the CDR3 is TGTGCCAGCAGGGGCAATACAGGGGGCGCGACTGAAGCTTTCTTT. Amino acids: CASRGNTGGATEAFF.

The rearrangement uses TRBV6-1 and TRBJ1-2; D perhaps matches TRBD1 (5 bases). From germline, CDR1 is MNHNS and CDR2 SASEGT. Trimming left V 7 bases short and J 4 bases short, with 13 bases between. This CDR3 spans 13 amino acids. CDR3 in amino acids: CASKERGSYGYTF. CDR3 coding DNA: TGTGCCAGCAAGGAAAGGGGAAGCTATGGCTACACCTTC.

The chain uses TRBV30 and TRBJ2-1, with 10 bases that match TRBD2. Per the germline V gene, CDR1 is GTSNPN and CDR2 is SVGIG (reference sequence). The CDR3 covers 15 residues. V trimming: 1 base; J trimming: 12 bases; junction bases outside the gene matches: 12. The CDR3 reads CAWSDGLAGERVQFF. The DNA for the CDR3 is TGTGCCTGGAGTGATGGCCTAGCGGGAGAAAGGGTGCAGTTCTTC. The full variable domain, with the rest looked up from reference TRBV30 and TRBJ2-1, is SQTIHQWPATLVQPVGSPLSLECTVEGTSNPNLYWYRQAAGRGLQLLFYSVGIGQISSEVPQNLSASRPQDRQFILSSKKLLLSDSGFYLCAWSDGLAGERVQFFGPGTRLTVL.

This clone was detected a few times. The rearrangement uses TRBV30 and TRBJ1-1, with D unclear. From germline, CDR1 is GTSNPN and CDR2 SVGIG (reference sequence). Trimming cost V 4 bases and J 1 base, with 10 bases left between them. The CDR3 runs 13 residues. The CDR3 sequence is CAWTPTANTEAFF. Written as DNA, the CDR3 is TGTGCCTGGACTCCTACCGCGAACACTGAAGCTTTCTTT.

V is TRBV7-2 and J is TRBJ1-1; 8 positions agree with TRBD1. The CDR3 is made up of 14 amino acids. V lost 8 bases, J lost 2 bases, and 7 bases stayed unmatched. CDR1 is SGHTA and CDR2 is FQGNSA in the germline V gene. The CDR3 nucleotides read TGTGCCAGCGGATTCAGGGGGCAAAACACTGAAGCTTTCTTT. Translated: CASGFRGQNTEAFF.

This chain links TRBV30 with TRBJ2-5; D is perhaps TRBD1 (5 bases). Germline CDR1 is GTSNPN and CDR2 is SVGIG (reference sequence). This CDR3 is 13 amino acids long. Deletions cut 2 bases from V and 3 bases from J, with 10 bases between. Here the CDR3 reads CAWSRREKETQYF. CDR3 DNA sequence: TGTGCCTGGAGTCGCAGGGAAAAAGAGACCCAGTACTTC.

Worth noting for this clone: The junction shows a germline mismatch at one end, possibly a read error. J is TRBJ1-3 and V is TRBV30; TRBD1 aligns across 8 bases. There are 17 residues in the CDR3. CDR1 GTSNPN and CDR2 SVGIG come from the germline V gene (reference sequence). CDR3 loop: CARSVPGQEVVGNTIYF. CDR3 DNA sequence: TGTGCCCGGAGTGTACCGGGACAGGAGGTAGTTGGAAACACCATATATTTT.

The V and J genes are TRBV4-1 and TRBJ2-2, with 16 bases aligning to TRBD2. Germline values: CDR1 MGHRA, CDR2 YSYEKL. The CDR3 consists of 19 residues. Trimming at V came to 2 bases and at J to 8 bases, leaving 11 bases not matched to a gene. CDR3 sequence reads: CASSQWIGTSGRARGELFF. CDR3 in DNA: TGCGCCAGCAGCCAATGGATCGGGACTAGCGGGAGGGCAAGGGGGGAGCTGTTTTTT.

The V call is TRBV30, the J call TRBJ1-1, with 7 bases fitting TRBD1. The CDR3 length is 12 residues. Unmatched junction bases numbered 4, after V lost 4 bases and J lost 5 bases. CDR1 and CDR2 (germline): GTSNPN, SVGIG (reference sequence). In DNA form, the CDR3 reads TGTGCCTGGACCCAGACAGGGACTGAAGCTTTCTTT. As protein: CAWTQTGTEAFF.

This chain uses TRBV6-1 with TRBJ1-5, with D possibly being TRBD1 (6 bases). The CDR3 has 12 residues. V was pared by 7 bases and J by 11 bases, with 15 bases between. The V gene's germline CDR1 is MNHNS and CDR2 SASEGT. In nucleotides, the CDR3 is TGTGCCAGCAAGCAGGGGCTTAGGGCCCAGCATTTT. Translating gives CASKQGLRAQHF.

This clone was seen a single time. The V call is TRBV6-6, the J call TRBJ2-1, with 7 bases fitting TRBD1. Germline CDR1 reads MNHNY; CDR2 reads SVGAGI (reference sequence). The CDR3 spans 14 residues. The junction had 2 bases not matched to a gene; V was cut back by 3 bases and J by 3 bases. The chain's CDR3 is CASSYRDSYNEQFF. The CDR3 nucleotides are TGTGCCAGCAGTTATCGGGACAGCTACAATGAGCAGTTCTTC.

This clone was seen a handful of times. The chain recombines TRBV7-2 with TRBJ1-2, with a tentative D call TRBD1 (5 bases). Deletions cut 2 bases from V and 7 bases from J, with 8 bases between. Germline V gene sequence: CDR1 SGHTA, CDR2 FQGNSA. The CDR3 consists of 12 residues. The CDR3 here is CASSLFDSGYTF. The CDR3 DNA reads TGTGCCAGCAGCTTATTTGACAGTGGCTACACCTTC.

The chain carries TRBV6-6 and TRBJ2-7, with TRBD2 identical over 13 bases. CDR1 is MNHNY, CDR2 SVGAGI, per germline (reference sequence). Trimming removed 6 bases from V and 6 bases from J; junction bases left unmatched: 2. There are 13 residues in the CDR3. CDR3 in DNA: TGTGCCAGCAGCGGACTAGCGGGAGTCGAGCAGTACTTC. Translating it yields CASSGLAGVEQYF.

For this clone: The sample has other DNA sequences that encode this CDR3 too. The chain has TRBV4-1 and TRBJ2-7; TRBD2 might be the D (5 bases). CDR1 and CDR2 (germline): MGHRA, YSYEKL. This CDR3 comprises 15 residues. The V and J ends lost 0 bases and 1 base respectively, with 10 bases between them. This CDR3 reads CASSQDRRGSYEQYF. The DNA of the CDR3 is TGCGCCAGCAGCCAAGATCGACGGGGATCCTACGAGCAGTACTTC.

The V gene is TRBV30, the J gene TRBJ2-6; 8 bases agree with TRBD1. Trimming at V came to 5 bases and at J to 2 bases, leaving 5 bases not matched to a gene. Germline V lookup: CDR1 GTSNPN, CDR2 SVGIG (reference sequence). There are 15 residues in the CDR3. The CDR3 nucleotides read TGTGCCTGGCAACACAGGGGGACTGGGGCCAACGTCCTGACTTTC. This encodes CAWQHRGTGANVLTF.

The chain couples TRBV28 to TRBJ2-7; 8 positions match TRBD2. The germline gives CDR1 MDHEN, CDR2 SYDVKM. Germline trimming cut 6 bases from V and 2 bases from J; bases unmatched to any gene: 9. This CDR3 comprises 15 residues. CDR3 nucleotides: TGTGCCAGCAGATTTGGACTAGCTGATACCTACGAGCAGTACTTC. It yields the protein CASRFGLADTYEQYF.

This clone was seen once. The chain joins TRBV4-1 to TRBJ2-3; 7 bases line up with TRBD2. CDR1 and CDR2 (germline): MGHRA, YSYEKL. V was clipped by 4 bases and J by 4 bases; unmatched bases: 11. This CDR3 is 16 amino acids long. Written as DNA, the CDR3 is TGCGCCAGCAGCCCACTACCCCTCCTAGCGGCAGATACGCAGTATTTT. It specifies CASSPLPLLAADTQYF.

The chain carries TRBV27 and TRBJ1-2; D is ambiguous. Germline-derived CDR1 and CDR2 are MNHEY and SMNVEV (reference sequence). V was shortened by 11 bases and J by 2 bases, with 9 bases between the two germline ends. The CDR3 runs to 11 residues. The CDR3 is CAAAGNYGYTF. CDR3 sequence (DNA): TGTGCCGCCGCGGGCAACTATGGCTACACCTTC.

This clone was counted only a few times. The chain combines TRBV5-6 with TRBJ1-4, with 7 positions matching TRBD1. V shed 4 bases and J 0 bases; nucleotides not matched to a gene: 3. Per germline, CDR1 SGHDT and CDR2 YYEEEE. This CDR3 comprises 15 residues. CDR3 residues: CASSSTGATNEKLFF. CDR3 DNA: TGTGCCAGCAGCAGTACAGGGGCAACTAATGAAAAACTGTTTTTT.

In DNA, the CDR3 is TGTGCCAGCAGTCCGACGGGGGGAGGAGAGACCCAGTACTTC. Encoded protein: CASSPTGGGETQYF. The rearrangement links TRBV2 to TRBJ2-5; 7 nucleotides agree with TRBD2. The junction had 7 bases not matched to a gene; V was cut back by 5 bases and J by 4 bases. This CDR3 is built from 14 residues. Germline loops: CDR1 SNHLY, CDR2 FYNNEI.

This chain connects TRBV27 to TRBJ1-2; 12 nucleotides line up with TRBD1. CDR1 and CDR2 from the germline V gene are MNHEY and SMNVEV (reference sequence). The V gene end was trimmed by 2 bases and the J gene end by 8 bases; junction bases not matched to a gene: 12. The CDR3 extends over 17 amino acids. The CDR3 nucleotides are TGTGCCAGCAGTTTAGGGACAGGGGGCCCGTTAGCAGAAGGCTACACCTTC. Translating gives CASSLGTGGPLAEGYTF.

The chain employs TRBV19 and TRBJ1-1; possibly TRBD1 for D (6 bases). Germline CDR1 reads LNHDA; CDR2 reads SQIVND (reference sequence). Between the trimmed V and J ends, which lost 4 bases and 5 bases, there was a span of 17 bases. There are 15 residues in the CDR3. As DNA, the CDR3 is TGTGCCAGTAGTACGTCCTATTCGAGGGGGACTGAAGCTTTCTTT. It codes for CASSTSYSRGTEAFF. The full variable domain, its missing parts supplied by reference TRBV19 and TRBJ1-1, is DGGITQSPKYLFRKEGQNVTLSCEQNLNHDAMYWYRQDPGQGLRLIYYSQIVNDFQKGDIAEGYSVSREKKESFPLTVTSAQKNPTAFYLCASSTSYSRGTEAFFGQGTRLTVV.

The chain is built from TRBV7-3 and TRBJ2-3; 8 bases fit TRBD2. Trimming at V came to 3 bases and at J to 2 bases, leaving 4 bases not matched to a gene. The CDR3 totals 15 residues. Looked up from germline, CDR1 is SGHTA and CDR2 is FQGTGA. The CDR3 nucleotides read TGTGCCAGCAGCTTCTACGGGAGGGCCACAGATACGCAGTATTTT. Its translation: CASSFYGRATDTQYF.

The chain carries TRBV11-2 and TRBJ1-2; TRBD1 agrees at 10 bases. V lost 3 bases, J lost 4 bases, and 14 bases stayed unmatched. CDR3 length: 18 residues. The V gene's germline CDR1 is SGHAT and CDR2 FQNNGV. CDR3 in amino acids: CASSFSGTGAFSIYGYTF. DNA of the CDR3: TGTGCCAGCAGCTTTAGCGGGACAGGGGCCTTCTCCATCTATGGCTACACCTTC.